The present T cell receptor (beta chain) was sequenced within a study of Graves' ophthalmopathy and Graves' hyperthyroidism. Study-wide background: The blood sample was drawn at first diagnosis and before any treatment.

RNA served as the template for amplifying TCR beta CDR3 regions. RT-PCR in the first round used HTBI primers; a second-round multiplex PCR followed. TCRdb processed the multiplex PCR reads anew with MiXCR; each CDR3 protein has one entry. Of tens of thousands of distinct CDR3 sequences in the sample, about 50% were seen once. CDR3 length: 15 residues. The germline CDR1 and CDR2 sequences are SGHDT and YYEEEE. Trimming removed 0 bases at V and 5 bases at J, with 15 bases between. This clonotype was recorded many times. The chain carries TRBV5-6 and TRBJ2-7; TRBD1 is a possible D gene (6 bases). The TCR was taken from an adult man with Graves' ophthalmopathy. The sample was peripheral blood. The CDR3 region is CASSLVVTGNNEQYF. CDR3 nucleotides: TGTGCCAGCAGCTTGGTAGTGACAGGTAACAACGAGCAGTACTTC.